The T cell receptor beta chain under discussion was sequenced for a study of T cells after yellow fever vaccination. Study-level findings and limits: Post-booster reappearance was seen for most primary-vaccination clones (96% CD4, about 88% CD8). Sorted repertoires could include abundant contaminating clonotypes from bulk cells. Researchers report a weaker secondary response that nonetheless peaked faster, day 5 versus 15.

This clonotype was found many times. The antigen remains undetermined. The CDR3 spans 14 residues. V was pared by 6 bases and J by 5 bases, with 5 bases of the junction left unmatched. Generation of TCR cDNA used 5'RACE template switching (which added a universal primer site and UMIs). Each CDR3 protein is one row after TCRdb ran MiXCR on the 5' RACE reads. The table has some 300,000 distinct CDR3 sequences, around 4% seen once; the top ten hold around 22%. The source material was PBMCs, sampled on the day of the yellow fever booster vaccination. The receptor's source is a young man who received the YFV17D yellow fever vaccine. The chain recombines TRBV12-3 or TRBV12-4 with TRBJ2-5, with 11 bases identical to TRBD2. CDR3 DNA: TGTGCCAGCAGCAAAACTAGCGGGGGCGAGACCCAGTACTTC. Residues: CASSKTSGGETQYF.